The clone carrying this T cell receptor beta chain was detected ten times or more. This sample was taken from a study of beta chain features in type 1 diabetes. The single heparinised draw taken from each donor contained approximately 120 mL of blood on average. The CDR3 is made up of 14 amino acids. CDR1 and CDR2 from the germline V gene are SGHVS and FNYEAQ. V lost 1 base and J 7 bases, leaving 13 bases between the germline ends. Every isolated RNA sample was fully reverse transcribed, so sequencing captured expressed TCRB transcripts. Method: immunoSEQ multiplex PCR; TCRdb's copy keeps in-frame clones and lacks some. The sample has about 150,000 clones, approximately 10% seen once.

The source of this sequence is a man younger than 30 in good health. The chain uses TRBV7-6 and TRBJ1-1; D ambiguous. Sequencing input: central memory CD4+ T cells from blood. CDR3 loop: CASSLGPPNGEAFF. CDR3 nucleotide sequence: TGTGCCAGCAGCTTAGGTCCCCCGAACGGTGAAGCTTTCTTT. Looking up the rest from reference TRBV7-6 and TRBJ1-1 gives the full variable domain: GAGVSQSPRYKVTKRGQDVALRCDPISGHVSLYWYRQALGQGPEFLTYFNYEAQQDKSGLPNDRFSAERPEGSISTLTIQRTEQRDSAMYRCASSLGPPNGEAFFGQGTRLTVV.